This TCR beta chain was sequenced for a study of STAT5B mutations in CD4+ large granular lymphocyte leukemia. About the research overall: The CDR3 'QG' motif was associated with a particular HLA allele among healthy donors. Study conclusions and caveats: CD4-sorted patient repertoires seemed more clonal than healthy CD4+ repertoires.

Germline trimming cut 0 bases from V and 10 bases from J; bases unmatched to any gene: 3. The V gene's germline CDR1 is SGHTA and CDR2 FQGTGA. The CDR3 runs to 14 residues. Authors' data handling: Lowest detectable productive clonotype frequency was 2.59 x 10-5. Measured with immunoSEQ multiplex PCR; TCRdb has only the in-frame clones, and not every one. Clonal size and the V and J genes are those of that table, whereas D and trimming came from the DNA. The repertoire holds about 48,000 clones, with less than 85% as singletons. In the case of this clone: Its antigen is unidentified.

The chain has TRBV7-3 and TRBJ1-6, with TRBD1 identical over 7 bases. This TCR came from a human donor in good health. Sequenced: CD4+ T cells from blood buffy coats. CDR3 DNA: TGTGCCAGCAGCTTAACAGGGGGCGACTCACCCCTCCACTTT. Translating gives CASSLTGGDSPLHF.